These T cell receptor beta chains were read from a single sample in a study of T-cell memory formation after mild COVID-19. TCRdb re-analysed the 5' RACE reads in MiXCR, keeping a single row per CDR3 protein. The sample yields a few hundred thousand distinct CDR3 sequences, 14% seen once. The sequenced sample consisted of PBMCs or a T cell subset sorted from them (not recorded which). Source of these receptors: a man aged 18 to 35 who had mild COVID-19 (a few samples of this study predate the infection). Cell type and time point are not known. Both conserved end residues are part of each CDR3. D genes are given only for firm matches. A row's size may be missing; if present it is once, few, many or a size class.

CDR3: CASSGTSAGNTIYF
DNA: TGTGCCAGCTCGGGAACCTCGGCAGGAAACACCATATATTTT
J: TRBJ1-3
V: TRBV25-1
length: 14
size: few
D: .

CDR3: CASSQSPIPTF
DNA: TGTGCCAGCAGCCAGTCCCCCATTCCCACCTTC
J: TRBJ1-2
V: TRBV3-1
length: 11
size: few
D: .

CDR3: CASSFSMGSTGDIQYF
DNA: TGTGCCAGCAGCTTCTCGATGGGTAGCACGGGGGACATTCAGTACTTC
J: TRBJ2-4
V: TRBV7-6
length: 16
size: few
D: .

CDR3: CASSQDITGWETQYF
DNA: TGCGCCAGCAGCCAAGATATTACAGGGTGGGAGACCCAGTACTTC
J: TRBJ2-5
V: TRBV4-3
length: 15
size: many
D: .

CDR3: CATGTEHSTDTQYF
DNA: TGTGCCACCGGGACAGAGCATAGCACAGATACGCAGTATTTT
J: TRBJ2-3
V: TRBV24-1
length: 14
size: many
D: TRBD1

CDR3: CASSFSNQPQHF
DNA: TGTGCCAGCAGTTTTAGCAATCAGCCCCAGCATTTT
J: TRBJ1-5
V: TRBV12-3/TRBV12-4
length: 12
size: many
D: .

CDR3: CASSLRDFAYGYTF
DNA: TGTGCCAGCAGCTTAAGGGACTTCGCGTATGGCTACACCTTC
J: TRBJ1-2
V: TRBV7-9
length: 14
size: .
D: .

CDR3: CASSLGLAGATPYNEQFF
DNA: TGTGCCAGCAGCTTAGGACTAGCGGGAGCCACTCCCTACAATGAGCAGTTCTTC
J: TRBJ2-1
V: TRBV7-3
length: 18
size: .
D: TRBD2

CDR3: CASSDLSAGTGGSEQYF
DNA: TGTGCCAGCAGCGACTTATCTGCCGGGACAGGGGGTTCCGAGCAGTACTTC
J: TRBJ2-7
V: TRBV13
length: 17
size: few
D: TRBD1

CDR3: CASRSGQLLETQYF
DNA: TGCGCCAGCAGATCGGGACAGCTACTAGAGACCCAGTACTTC
J: TRBJ2-5
V: TRBV5-1
length: 14
size: .
D: TRBD1

CDR3: CASSLHGSTDTQYF
DNA: TGTGCCAGCAGTTTGCACGGAAGCACAGATACGCAGTATTTT
J: TRBJ2-3
V: TRBV12-3/TRBV12-4
length: 14
size: few
D: .

CDR3: CASSYSTGSTDTQYF
DNA: TGTGCCAGCAGTTACTCAACAGGGAGCACAGATACGCAGTATTTT
J: TRBJ2-3
V: TRBV6-5
length: 15
size: .
D: .

CDR3: CASRYPHSHKYF
DNA: TGTGCCAGTCGGTACCCCCACAGCCATAAGTATTTT
J: TRBJ2-3
V: TRBV6-5
length: 12
size: many
D: .

CDR3: CASSHEGLAGEGDTQYF
DNA: TGCGCCAGCAGCCACGAGGGACTAGCGGGGGAAGGAGATACGCAGTATTTT
J: TRBJ2-3
V: TRBV4-3
length: 17
size: few
D: TRBD2

CDR3: CASSQDMDRNYGYTF
DNA: TGCGCCAGCAGCCAAGATATGGACAGGAACTATGGCTACACCTTC
J: TRBJ1-2
V: TRBV4-3
length: 15
size: few
D: TRBD1

CDR3: CASSLGTITGELFF
DNA: TGTGCCAGCAGCTTGGGGACGATCACCGGGGAGCTGTTTTTT
J: TRBJ2-2
V: TRBV5-6
length: 14
size: many
D: .

CDR3: CASSWAERTQYF
DNA: TGTGCCAGCAGCTGGGCGGAGAGGACCCAGTACTTC
J: TRBJ2-5
V: TRBV3-1
length: 12
size: few
D: .